The clone carrying this T cell receptor (beta chain) is medium-sized in the sample. This sample was included in a study of T cells after somatic rescue of genetic block. Clones were sequenced by immunoSEQ multiplex PCR, and TCRdb holds only the in-frame ones, with some missing. The data show about 10,000 clones, over 70% seen once. Germline loops: CDR1 SEHNR, CDR2 FQNEAQ (reference sequence). V lost 2 bases, J lost 10 bases, and 9 bases lay in between. The CDR3 contains 13 residues. The rearrangement uses TRBV7-9 and TRBJ1-6; D possibly corresponds to TRBD1 (5 bases). What was sequenced was peripheral blood mononuclear cells (PBMCs). The sequence derives from a boy aged 5 to 17. Here the CDR3 DNA reads TGTGCCAGCAGCTTACAAGGGGCCTCACCCCTCCACTTT. This gives the protein CASSLQGASPLHF.